A selection of T cell receptor beta chains follows, all from one sample in a study of control samples from healthy donors and cancer patients. This table comes from immunoSEQ multiplex PCR, and its TCRdb copy is limited to in-frame clones, with some not included. The repertoire holds 51,000 or so clones, with 80% as singletons. Specimen: blood. These receptors were collected from a man between 65 and 85 years old in good health. CDR3s include the opening cysteine and the closing phenylalanine or tryptophan. Fields, in order: clone size, V gene, J gene, D gene, CDR3 protein, CDR3 DNA. A D gene is named only where the DNA matches it firmly. A row's size may be missing; if present it is once, few, many or a size class.

.	TRBV7-6	TRBJ2-3	TRBD2	CASSSRTSGRASTDTQYF	TGTGCCAGCAGCTCGCGGACTAGCGGGAGAGCTAGCACAGATACGCAGTATTTT
once	TRBV14	TRBJ2-1	TRBD2	CASSPTSGRAVVYEQFF	TGTGCCAGCAGCCCTACTAGCGGGAGGGCCGTTGTATATGAGCAGTTCTTC
.	TRBV18	TRBJ2-5	.	CASSPKGLRETQYF	TGTGCCAGCTCACCAAAGGGGTTACGAGAGACCCAGTACTTC
.	TRBV29-1	TRBJ2-3	.	CSVQAGVRTDTQYF	TGCAGCGTGCAGGCAGGGGTGAGGACAGATACGCAGTATTTT
.	TRBV5-1	TRBJ2-5	TRBD2	CASSLGLAAETQYF	TGCGCCAGCAGCTTGGGACTAGCCGCGGAGACCCAGTACTTC
.	TRBV20-1	TRBJ2-6	.	CSASPPSGANVLTF	TGCAGTGCTAGTCCCCCCTCTGGGGCCAACGTCCTGACTTTC
.	TRBV29-1	TRBJ2-5	.	CSVVETNFIETQYF	TGCAGCGTTGTTGAGACAAATTTTATCGAGACCCAGTACTTC
.	TRBV5-4	TRBJ2-1	.	CALGSLGNEQFF	TGTGCCCTCGGGAGTCTGGGCAATGAGCAGTTCTTC
.	TRBV19	TRBJ1-3	.	CASSIQAHSGGNTIYF	TGTGCCAGTAGTATTCAGGCCCACTCGGGAGGAAACACCATATATTTT
.	TRBV24-1	TRBJ1-4	TRBD1	CATSEGQGGNEKLFF	TGTGCCACCAGTGAGGGCCAGGGGGGGAATGAAAAACTGTTTTTT
once	TRBV3-1/TRBV3-2	TRBJ2-5	TRBD2	CASSQEGLAATQYF	TGTGCCAGCAGCCAAGAGGGACTAGCGGCTACCCAGTACTTC
once	TRBV6-2/TRBV6-3	TRBJ2-7	.	CASSYEWDPMGDEQYF	TGTGCCAGCAGTTACGAATGGGACCCCATGGGTGACGAGCAGTACTTC
once	TRBV24-1	TRBJ2-3	TRBD1	CATSDWTGGGADTQYF	TGTGCCACCAGTGATTGGACAGGGGGTGGGGCAGATACGCAGTATTTT
.	TRBV6-5	TRBJ2-5	.	CASSYSGRGPGETQYF	TGTGCCAGCAGTTACTCGGGGCGGGGGCCGGGGGAGACCCAGTACTTC
.	TRBV18	TRBJ1-6	TRBD1	CASSLTGYNSPLHF	TGTGCCAGCTCACTGACAGGGTATAATTCACCCCTCCACTTT
.	TRBV18	TRBJ2-7	.	CASSPSGEQYF	TGTGCCAGCTCACCCTCTGGGGAGCAGTACTTC
once	TRBV7-2	TRBJ2-1	TRBD2	CASSLGGSGRVNEQFF	TGTGCCAGCAGCTTAGGGGGTAGCGGGAGGGTGAATGAGCAGTTCTTC
.	TRBV15	TRBJ2-1	TRBD2	CATSREVAGGYNEQFF	TGTGCCACCAGCAGAGAGGTGGCGGGGGGTTACAATGAGCAGTTCTTC
.	TRBV25-1	TRBJ1-2	.	CASRQGTSGYTF	TGTGCCAGCAGGCAGGGCACTAGTGGCTACACCTTC
.	TRBV6-5	TRBJ2-1	.	CASTNEVNEQFF	TGTGCCAGCACCAATGAGGTCAATGAGCAGTTCTTC
.	TRBV28	TRBJ1-4	TRBD1	CASRDPGGGGEKLFF	TGTGCCAGCAGAGACCCAGGGGGTGGAGGGGAAAAACTGTTTTTT
.	TRBV5-1	TRBJ2-7	TRBD2	CASSLGGLAGGNEQYF	TGCGCCAGCAGCTTGGGGGGACTAGCGGGAGGGAACGAGCAGTACTTC
.	TRBV12-3/TRBV12-4	TRBJ2-4	.	CASSFFGAPGYF	TGTGCCAGCAGTTTCTTTGGGGCCCCGGGGTACTTC